The 16 T cell receptor beta chains in this list originate from one sample, sequenced in a study of cytomegalovirus exposure and HLA in healthy donors. Amplification used 60 Vbeta primers and 13 Jbeta primers. Profiling relied on immunoSEQ multiplex PCR, and the TCRdb table lists in-frame clones only, not all of them. The repertoire holds about 130,000 clones, with roughly three quarters as singletons. Sequenced sample: PBMCs. These receptors were obtained from a male donor in good health and CMV-seronegative.

V is TRBV19 and J is TRBJ2-1, with 7 bases aligning to TRBD2. Germline loops: CDR1 LNHDA, CDR2 SQIVND (reference sequence). The junction had 16 bases not matched to a gene; V was cut back by 5 bases and J by 9 bases. CDR3 size: 16 residues. The DNA of the CDR3 is TGTGCCAGTAGTGCGGATGCGATGACTAGCCTCCCTGAGCAGTTCTTC. Amino acids: CASSADAMTSLPEQFF.

The chain has TRBV7-2 and TRBJ1-3; D is unresolved. V lost 5 bases and J lost 0, with 8 bases in between. The CDR3 extends over 14 amino acids. Germline loops: CDR1 SGHTA, CDR2 FQGNSA. CDR3 sequence reads: CASSTGVSGNTIYF. CDR3 coding DNA: TGTGCCAGCAGCACCGGGGTCTCTGGAAACACCATATATTTT.

This rearrangement joins TRBV5-8 to TRBJ2-4, with 7 bases lining up with TRBD1. Per germline, CDR1 SGHTS and CDR2 YDEGEE. The CDR3 sequence is 15 residues long. V was pared by 1 base and J by 10 bases, with 11 bases of the junction left unmatched. CDR3 DNA: TGTGCCAGCAGCTTGTACGGCCGACAGGGAAGTATTCAGTACTTC. Translating it yields CASSLYGRQGSIQYF.

This clone was recorded once. This chain uses TRBV9 with TRBJ2-3; D may be TRBD2 (5 bases). Germline loops: CDR1 SGDLS, CDR2 YYNGEE. The CDR3 loop spans 15 amino acids. The V end lost 3 bases, the J end lost 2 bases, and 13 bases lay between the germline ends. CDR3 sequence (DNA): TGTGCCAGCAGCGAGGAGGTCGGAATCACAGATACGCAGTATTTT. Protein: CASSEEVGITDTQYF.

The chain recombines TRBV30 with TRBJ2-6; 7 nucleotides agree with TRBD1. This CDR3 region has 14 residues. The germline CDR1 and CDR2 sequences are GTSNPN and SVGIG (reference sequence). J lost 12 bases, V lost 0 bases, and 8 bases had no gene match. CDR3 loop: CAWSVLGTDGVLTF. The CDR3 nucleotides are TGTGCCTGGAGTGTACTCGGGACAGACGGCGTCCTGACTTTC.

The CDR3 region has the DNA TGTGCCAGCAGCCAACAGGGGTCAGGAAACACCATATATTTT. Translated, it gives CASSQQGSGNTIYF. The chain employs TRBV5-4 and TRBJ1-3; TRBD1 aligns across 7 bases. The CDR3 is 14 residues long. V was pared by 4 bases and J by 4 bases, with 5 bases of the junction left unmatched. The germline V gene encodes CDR1 SGHNT and CDR2 YYREEE (reference sequence).

Only a few counts were recorded for this clone. This sequence joins TRBV5-8 and TRBJ2-1, with 8 bases matching TRBD2. Germline V lookup: CDR1 SGHTS, CDR2 YDEGEE. V gave up 0 bases and J gave up 5 bases; unmatched junction bases: 4. This CDR3 has 15 amino acids. The CDR3 reads CASSLGLAGHNEQFF. The DNA of the CDR3 is TGTGCCAGCAGCTTGGGGCTAGCGGGCCACAATGAGCAGTTCTTC.

The V gene is TRBV7-6, the J gene TRBJ2-3; the match to TRBD2 covers 8 bases. Germline assignment: CDR1 SGHVS and CDR2 FNYEAQ. Unmatched junction bases numbered 4, after V lost 3 bases and J lost 2 bases. The CDR3 loop spans 15 amino acids. This CDR3 is CASSFGGGTTDTQYF. The CDR3 region has the DNA TGTGCCAGCAGCTTCGGCGGGGGGACCACAGATACGCAGTATTTT.

The CDR3 coding sequence is TGTGCCAGCAGTGCAGTAGGAAACGGACTTAGTTCACCCCTCCACTTT. Its protein product is CASSAVGNGLSSPLHF. V gene TRBV27 combines with J gene TRBJ1-6; D uncertain. Germline values: CDR1 MNHEY, CDR2 SMNVEV (reference sequence). Trimming shortened V by 5 bases and J by 9 bases, and 20 bases separated the two germline ends. The CDR3 covers 16 residues.

The chain has TRBV10-3 and TRBJ2-1, with 7 nucleotides matching TRBD2. The CDR3 is 15 amino acids. Germline trimming cut 1 base from V and 9 bases from J; bases unmatched to any gene: 9. The germline V gene encodes CDR1 ENHRY and CDR2 SYGVKD. The CDR3 loop reads CAISEWSRGDGEQFF. As DNA, the CDR3 is TGTGCCATCAGTGAGTGGTCCCGGGGGGATGGTGAGCAGTTCTTC.

This clone was observed a few times. The rearrangement joins TRBV6-5 to TRBJ1-6; TRBD1 agrees at 8 bases. With 6 bases clipped from V and 7 bases from J, the junction kept 5 bases outside the gene matches. The CDR3 is 14 amino acids. The germline V gene encodes CDR1 MNHEY and CDR2 SVGAGI. The CDR3 spells CASSPAGGNSPLHF. CDR3 sequence (DNA): TGTGCCAGCAGCCCCGCAGGGGGCAATTCACCCCTCCACTTT.

The chain uses TRBV7-9 and TRBJ1-2; unclear D gene. Trimming left V 5 bases short and J 0 bases short, with 10 bases between. Germline CDR1 reads SEHNR; CDR2 reads FQNEAQ (reference sequence). This CDR3 has 14 residues. The CDR3 here is CASSSHGTNYGYTF. The CDR3 DNA follows: TGTGCCAGCAGCAGCCACGGGACTAACTATGGCTACACCTTC.

The chain uses TRBV6-5 and TRBJ2-7; D perhaps matches TRBD2 (5 bases). CDR3 length equals 13 residues. Germline assignment: CDR1 MNHEY and CDR2 SVGAGI. Deletions cut 5 bases from V and 7 bases from J, with 15 bases between. DNA for the CDR3: TGTGCCAGCAGTACGGGATCGACACGGGAGCAGTACTTC. It specifies CASSTGSTREQYF.

V gene TRBV10-3 combines with J gene TRBJ2-6; TRBD2 aligns across 7 bases. Germline CDR1 reads ENHRY; CDR2 reads SYGVKD. The CDR3 sequence is 18 residues long. J gave up 1 base and V 3 bases, and 9 bases lay outside the gene matches. This chain's CDR3 is CAISDRGGKGSGANVLTF. The CDR3 DNA is TGTGCCATCAGTGATCGGGGAGGGAAGGGATCTGGGGCCAACGTCCTGACTTTC.

The V and J genes are TRBV27 and TRBJ1-1; 7 bases map to TRBD1. This CDR3 has 16 amino acids. Germline values: CDR1 MNHEY, CDR2 SMNVEV (reference sequence). Germline trimming cut 0 bases from V and 1 base from J; bases unmatched to any gene: 5. The CDR3 DNA sequence: TGTGCCAGCAGTTTATCGCCGACAGGGTGGAACACTGAAGCTTTCTTT. Protein product: CASSLSPTGWNTEAFF.

This clone is a singleton in its sample. V gene TRBV30 combines with J gene TRBJ1-5; 8 nucleotides agree with TRBD1. CDR1 GTSNPN and CDR2 SVGIG come from the germline V gene (reference sequence). Losses at the gene ends were 5 bases for V and 9 bases for J; bases not matched to a gene: 9. The CDR3 spans 13 residues. CDR3 region: CAWSGTGWGPQHF. The CDR3 DNA sequence: TGTGCCTGGTCGGGGACAGGCTGGGGGCCCCAGCATTTT.